This T cell receptor (beta chain) was observed in a study of T cells in localized non-small cell lung cancer. Study-wide results and caveats: Appearances in adjacent lung were noted for a median 57 of the top 100 tumor clones. Among blood samples, higher T cell density accompanied longer overall survival.

Of note for this clone: The antigen remains undetermined.

Clones were read by immunoSEQ multiplex PCR, and TCRdb kept only the in-frame ones, dropping some. The sample includes about 130,000 clones, around 92% of them seen just once. The CDR3 has 16 residues. Trimming stripped 4 bases from V and 0 bases from J, with 14 bases between. CDR1 and CDR2 from the germline V gene are SGHDT and YYEEEE. The sample here was peripheral blood, taken before any cancer treatment. The chain is built from TRBV5-6 and TRBJ1-5; no firm D call. This TCR derives from a female donor older than 55 with stage I lung adenocarcinoma. In DNA, the CDR3 is TGTGCCAGCAGCCCGGACCGTGGGGATAGCAATCAGCCCCAGCATTTT. It specifies CASSPDRGDSNQPQHF.